This T cell receptor (beta chain) was sequenced for a study of blood T cell repertoires in COVID-19. Across the study: Specimens from acute and convalescent COVID-19 originated in the United States, Italy and Spain.

The assay was immunoSEQ multiplex PCR, and TCRdb's table has in-frame clones only and misses some. The table shows 45,000 to 70,000 clones, with 80% occurring only once. Note on this clone: The junction departs from the called germline gene at one end, perhaps through a read error.

Sequenced input: peripheral blood. The source is a man aged 55 to 69 with acute or convalescent COVID-19.

The CDR3 protein is CASSFTAGAQDYGYTF. The CDR3 DNA reads TGTGCTAGCAGCTTCACAGCAGGGGCGCAGGACTATGGCTACACCTTC. The V and J genes are TRBV7-7 and TRBJ1-2; possibly TRBD1 for D (6 bases). Germline V gene sequence: CDR1 SSHAT, CDR2 FNYEAQ (reference sequence). This CDR3 comprises 16 residues.